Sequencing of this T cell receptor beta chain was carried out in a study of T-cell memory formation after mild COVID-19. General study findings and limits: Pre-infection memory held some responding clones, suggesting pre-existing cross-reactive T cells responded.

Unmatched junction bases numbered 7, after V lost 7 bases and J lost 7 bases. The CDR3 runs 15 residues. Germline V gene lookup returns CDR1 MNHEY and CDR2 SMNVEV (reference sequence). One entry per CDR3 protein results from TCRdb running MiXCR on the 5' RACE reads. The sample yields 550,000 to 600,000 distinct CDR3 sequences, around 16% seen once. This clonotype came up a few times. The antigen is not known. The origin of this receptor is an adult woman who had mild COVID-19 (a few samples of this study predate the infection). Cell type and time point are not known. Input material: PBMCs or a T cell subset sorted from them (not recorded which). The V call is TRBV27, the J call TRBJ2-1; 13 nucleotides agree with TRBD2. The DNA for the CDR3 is TGTGCCAGCAATACAGGACTAGCGGGAGTGAATGAGCAGTTCTTC. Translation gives CASNTGLAGVNEQFF.